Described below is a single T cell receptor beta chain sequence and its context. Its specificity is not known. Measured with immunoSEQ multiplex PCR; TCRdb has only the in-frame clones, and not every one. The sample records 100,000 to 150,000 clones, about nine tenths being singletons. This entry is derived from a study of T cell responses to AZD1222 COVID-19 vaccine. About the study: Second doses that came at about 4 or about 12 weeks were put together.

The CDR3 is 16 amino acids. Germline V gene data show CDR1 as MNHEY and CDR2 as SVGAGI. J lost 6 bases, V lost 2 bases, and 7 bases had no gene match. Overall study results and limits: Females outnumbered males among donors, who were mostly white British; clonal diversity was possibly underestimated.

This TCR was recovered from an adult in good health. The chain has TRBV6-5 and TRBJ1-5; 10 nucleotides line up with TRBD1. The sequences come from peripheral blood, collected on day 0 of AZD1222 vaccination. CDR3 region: CASSYVGQGFGQPQHF. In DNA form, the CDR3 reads TGTGCCAGCAGTTACGTGGGACAGGGGTTTGGTCAGCCCCAGCATTTT.